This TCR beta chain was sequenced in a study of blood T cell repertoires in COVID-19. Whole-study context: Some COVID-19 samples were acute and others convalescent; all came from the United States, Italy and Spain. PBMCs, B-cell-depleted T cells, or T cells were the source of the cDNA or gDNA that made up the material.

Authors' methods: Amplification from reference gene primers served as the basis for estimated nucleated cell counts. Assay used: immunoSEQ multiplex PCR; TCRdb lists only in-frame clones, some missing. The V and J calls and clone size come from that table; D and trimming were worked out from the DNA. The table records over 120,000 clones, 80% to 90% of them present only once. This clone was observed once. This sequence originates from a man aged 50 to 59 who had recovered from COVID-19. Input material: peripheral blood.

The CDR3 DNA sequence: TGCAGCGTTCCAACTAGCGGGGGGGCTTTCACAGATACGCAGTATTTT. Encoded protein: CSVPTSGGAFTDTQYF. The J gene is TRBJ2-3, the V gene TRBV29-1; TRBD2 agrees at 13 bases. Per germline, CDR1 SQVTM and CDR2 ANQGSEA. Trimming cost V 5 bases and J 2 bases; bases outside gene matches: 7. This CDR3 spans 16 amino acids.